The TCR beta chain described here comes from a study of Ad26.COV2.S vaccination and SARS-CoV-2 variants. Background on the study: Intramuscularly, Ad26.COV2.S was given either once or twice, 56 days apart. Regarding the study as a whole: Non-spike TCR breadth did not differ much between vaccine and placebo recipients. Substantial breadth was reported for post-vaccination spike-specific CD8+ and CD4+ T cells.

Treatment in this sample: 15 to 20 received Ad26.COV2.S at low or high dose, single or two shots; roughly five received placebo; per-sample allocation not given. Day 63 following the first vaccine or placebo injection was when the samples were taken. Sequencing was performed with immunoSEQ multiplex PCR; in TCRdb, only in-frame clones are kept and a portion is missing. Of 250,000 or so clones listed, 70% to 90% were seen once; the top ten hold 2.5% to 3.5%. Germline CDR1 SGDLS, CDR2 YYNGEE. There are 15 residues in the CDR3. The ends lost 0 bases at V and 6 bases at J; junction bases unmatched: 7. With respect to this clone: Its specificity is not known.

The TCR was taken from a person aged 18-60 years who received the Ad26.COV2.S COVID-19 vaccine or a placebo. This specimen consisted of peripheral blood, obtained in a trial of Ad26.COV2.S vaccine versus placebo. V usage is TRBV9 and J usage is TRBJ1-2; 8 nucleotides agree with TRBD1. In nucleotides, the CDR3 is TGTGCCAGCAGCGTAGGACCAGGGGGCTATGATGGCTACACCTTC. Its protein product is CASSVGPGGYDGYTF.